Following are 10 T cell receptor beta chains from one sample sequenced in a study of blood T cell repertoires in COVID-19. Data came from immunoSEQ multiplex PCR; TCRdb stores just in-frame clones and leaves some out. The sample carries 95,000 to 150,000 clones, about 79% recorded once. Material: peripheral blood. The receptors derive from a man aged 65 to 85 with acute or convalescent COVID-19.

This chain links TRBV5-5 with TRBJ1-2; D possibly corresponds to TRBD1 (6 bases). Germline V lookup: CDR1 SGHKS, CDR2 YYEKEE (reference sequence). The CDR3 is 15 residues long. Trimming pared 1 base from V and 6 bases from J, leaving 16 bases between. This CDR3 is CASSLSTTGLHGYTF. The CDR3 DNA follows: TGTGCCAGCAGCTTGTCAACGACAGGTCTGCATGGCTACACCTTC.

The chain uses TRBV12-5 and TRBJ2-7, with a weak D call TRBD1 (5 bases). Deletions cut 3 bases from V and 12 bases from J, with 15 bases between. Germline assignment: CDR1 LGHNT and CDR2 FRNRAP. The CDR3 spans 12 residues. CDR3 nucleotide sequence: TGTGCTAGTGGTTTTACCACCCTAGGGGCGTACTTC. Its protein product is CASGFTTLGAYF.

The rearrangement links TRBV2 to TRBJ1-5, with TRBD1 matching 7 bases. This CDR3 has 14 amino acids. The germline gives CDR1 SNHLY, CDR2 FYNNEI. The J segment lost 4 bases and the V segment lost 5 bases, leaving 5 bases of the junction unmatched. CDR3 DNA sequence: TGTGCCAGCAGTCTACCGGACAGGAATCAGCCCCAGCATTTT. Protein product: CASSLPDRNQPQHF.

The gene calls are TRBV7-2 and TRBJ2-3; TRBD2 agrees at 11 bases. From germline, CDR1 is SGHTA and CDR2 FQGNSA. The CDR3 extends over 16 amino acids. V gave up 5 bases and J gave up 2 bases; unmatched junction bases: 6. This CDR3 is CASSQLAGAFTDTQYF. The CDR3 nucleotides are TGTGCCAGCAGCCAACTAGCGGGGGCCTTCACAGATACGCAGTATTTT.

The CDR3, as DNA: TGTGCCAGCAGCGTAGTCCAGGAGGGGAGCACAGCCCTTAACTATGGCTACACCTTC. Residues: CASSVVQEGSTALNYGYTF. The chain combines TRBV9 with TRBJ1-2; a possible D gene is TRBD1 (5 bases). The germline V gene has CDR1 SGDLS and CDR2 YYNGEE. This CDR3 spans 19 amino acids. With 0 bases removed from V and 1 base from J, the gap between germline ends came to 22 bases.

The genes are TRBV24-1 and TRBJ2-2; D gene unclear. CDR3 size: 13 residues. The germline gives CDR1 KGHDR, CDR2 SFDVKD. The V gene lost 7 bases and the J gene lost 6 bases, with 11 bases spanning the gap. This CDR3 reads CATSPGGPGELFF. CDR3 bases: TGTGCCACCAGCCCCGGTGGGCCCGGGGAGCTGTTTTTT.

The genes are TRBV5-1 and TRBJ2-5, with 9 bases matching TRBD1. CDR1 and CDR2 (germline): SGHRS, YFSETQ. Losses at the gene ends were 4 bases for V and 2 bases for J; bases not matched to a gene: 6. The CDR3 runs to 15 residues. The CDR3 DNA sequence: TGCGCCAGCAGCGGAGGACAGGGGTGGCAAGAGACCCAGTACTTC. Its protein product is CASSGGQGWQETQYF.

CDR3 loop: CASSLHLAADTQYF. Written as DNA, the CDR3 is TGCGCCAGCAGCTTGCACCTAGCGGCAGATACGCAGTATTTT. V is TRBV5-1 and J is TRBJ2-3, with TRBD2 matching 7 bases. Germline CDR1 reads SGHRS; CDR2 reads YFSETQ. J gave up 4 bases and V 1 base, and 3 bases lay outside the gene matches. This CDR3 has 14 residues.

The V and J genes are TRBV7-2 and TRBJ1-1; 10 bases align to TRBD1. Germline V CDR1 and CDR2: SGHTA, FQGNSA. The V gene end was trimmed by 5 bases and the J gene end by 5 bases; junction bases not matched to a gene: 8. The CDR3 spans 15 residues. The CDR3 coding sequence is TGTGCCAGCAGCCTTAGACAGGGGGCAGGTACTGAAGCTTTCTTT. Its protein is CASSLRQGAGTEAFF.

CDR3 nucleotides: TGTGCCAGCCCATACCTCGGACAGGAGGACTATGGCTACACCTTC. As protein: CASPYLGQEDYGYTF. This chain uses TRBV7-9 with TRBJ1-2; 7 positions agree with TRBD1. J lost 3 bases, V lost 8 bases, and 12 bases had no gene match. The CDR3 loop spans 15 amino acids. Germline V gene sequence: CDR1 SEHNR, CDR2 FQNEAQ (reference sequence). Combining the CDR3 with reference TRBV7-9 and TRBJ1-2 gives the whole variable domain DTGVSQNPRHKITKRGQNVTFRCDPISEHNRLYWYRQTLGQGPEFLTYFQNEAQLEKSRLLSDRFSAERPKGSFSTLEIQRTEQGDSAMYLCASPYLGQEDYGYTFGSGTRLTVV.